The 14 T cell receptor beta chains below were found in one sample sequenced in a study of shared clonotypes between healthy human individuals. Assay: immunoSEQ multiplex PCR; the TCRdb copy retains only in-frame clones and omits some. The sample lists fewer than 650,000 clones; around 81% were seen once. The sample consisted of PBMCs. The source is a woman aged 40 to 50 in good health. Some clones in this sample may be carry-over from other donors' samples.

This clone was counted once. CDR3 nucleotides: TGTGCCACCAGCAGAGATAGAGGGTCAGCAGATACGCAGTATTTT. Protein: CATSRDRGSADTQYF. The chain combines TRBV15 with TRBJ2-3, with a possible D match to TRBD2 (5 bases). The CDR3 loop spans 15 amino acids. The germline V gene has CDR1 LNHNV and CDR2 YYDKDF (reference sequence). The V end lost 0 bases, the J end lost 4 bases, and 11 bases lay between the germline ends.

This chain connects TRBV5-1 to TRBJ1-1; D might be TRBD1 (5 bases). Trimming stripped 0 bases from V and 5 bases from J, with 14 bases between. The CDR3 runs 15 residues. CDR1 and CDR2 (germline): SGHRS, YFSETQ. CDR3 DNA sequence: TGCGCCAGCAGCTTGGCCAAGGATGGGGGAACTGAAGCTTTCTTT. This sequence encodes CASSLAKDGGTEAFF.

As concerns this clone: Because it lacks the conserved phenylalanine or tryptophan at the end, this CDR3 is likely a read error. This CDR3 reads CASSETGATEAFL. CDR3 bases: TGTGCCAGTAGTGAGACAGGGGCCACTGAAGCTTTCCTT. The chain recombines TRBV19 with TRBJ1-1; 8 positions match TRBD1. CDR1 is LNHDA and CDR2 is SQIVND in the germline V gene (reference sequence). Trimming cost V 5 bases and J 4 bases; bases outside gene matches: 3. The CDR3 is 13 residues long.

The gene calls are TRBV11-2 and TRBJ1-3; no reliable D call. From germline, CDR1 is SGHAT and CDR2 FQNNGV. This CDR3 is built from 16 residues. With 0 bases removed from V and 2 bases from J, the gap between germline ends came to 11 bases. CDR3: CASSLDGPGAGNTIYF. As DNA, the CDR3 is TGTGCCAGCAGCTTAGATGGGCCCGGGGCTGGAAACACCATATATTTT.

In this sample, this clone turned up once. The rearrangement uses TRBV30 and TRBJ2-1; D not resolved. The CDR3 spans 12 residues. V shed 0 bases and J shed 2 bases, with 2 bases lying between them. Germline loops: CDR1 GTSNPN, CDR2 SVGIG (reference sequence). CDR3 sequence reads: CAWSVTYNEQFF. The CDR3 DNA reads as TGTGCCTGGAGTGTAACCTACAATGAGCAGTTCTTC.

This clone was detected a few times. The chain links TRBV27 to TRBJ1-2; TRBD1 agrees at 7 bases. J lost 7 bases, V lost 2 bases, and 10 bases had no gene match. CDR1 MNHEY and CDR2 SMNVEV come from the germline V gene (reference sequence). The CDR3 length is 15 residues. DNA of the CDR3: TGTGCCAGCAGTTTAATCGGGACAGCAACGGGTGGCTACACCTTC. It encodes CASSLIGTATGGYTF.

CDR3 nucleotide sequence: TGTGCCAGCAGCTCTATCAACTCCCCGCAAGAGACCCAGTACTTC. Its translation is CASSSINSPQETQYF. The V call is TRBV5-6, the J call TRBJ2-5; D gene unclear. The CDR3 has 15 residues. V was cut by 3 bases and J by 2 bases, with 14 bases left in between. Germline CDR1 is SGHDT and CDR2 is YYEEEE.

The CDR3, as DNA: TGTGCCAGCTCACCACCCAACAGGGCTGGCAATGAGCAGTTCTTC. Translated: CASSPPNRAGNEQFF. The gene calls are TRBV18 and TRBJ2-1, with D tentatively TRBD1 (6 bases). Germline CDR1 KGHSH, CDR2 LQKENI. The V end lost 0 bases, the J end lost 6 bases, and 12 bases lay between the germline ends. The CDR3 extends over 15 amino acids.

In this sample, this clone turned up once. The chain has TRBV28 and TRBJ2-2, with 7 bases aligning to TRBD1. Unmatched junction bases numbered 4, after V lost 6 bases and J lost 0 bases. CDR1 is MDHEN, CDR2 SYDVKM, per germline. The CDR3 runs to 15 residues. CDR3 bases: TGTGCCAGCAGAGCAACAGGGGCGAACACCGGGGAGCTGTTTTTT. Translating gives CASRATGANTGELFF.

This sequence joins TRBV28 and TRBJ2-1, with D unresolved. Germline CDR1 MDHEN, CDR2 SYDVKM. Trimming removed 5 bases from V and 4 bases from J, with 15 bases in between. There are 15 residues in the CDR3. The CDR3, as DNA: TGTGCCAGCAGTCTATTGAGGACCCGATACAATGAGCAGTTCTTC. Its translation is CASSLLRTRYNEQFF. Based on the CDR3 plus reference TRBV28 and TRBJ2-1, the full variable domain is DVKVTQSSRYLVKRTGEKVFLECVQDMDHENMFWYRQDPGLGLRLIYFSYDVKMKEKGDIPEGYSVSREKKERFSLILESASTNQTSMYLCASSLLRTRYNEQFFGPGTRLTVL.

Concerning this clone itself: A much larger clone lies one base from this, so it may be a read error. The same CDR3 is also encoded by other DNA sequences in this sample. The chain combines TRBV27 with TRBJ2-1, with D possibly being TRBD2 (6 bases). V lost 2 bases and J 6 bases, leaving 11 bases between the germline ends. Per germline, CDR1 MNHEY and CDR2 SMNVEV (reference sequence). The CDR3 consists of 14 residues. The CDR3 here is CASSLETSGNEQFF. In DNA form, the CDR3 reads TGTGCCAGCAGTTTAGAGACTAGTGGCAATGAGCAGTTCTTC.

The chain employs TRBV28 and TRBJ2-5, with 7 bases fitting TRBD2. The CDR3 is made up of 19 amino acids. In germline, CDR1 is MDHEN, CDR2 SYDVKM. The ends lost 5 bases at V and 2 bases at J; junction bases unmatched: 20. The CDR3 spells CASSPAGGRWRSDQETQYF. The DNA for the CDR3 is TGTGCCAGCAGTCCCGCCGGCGGGAGATGGCGCTCCGATCAAGAGACCCAGTACTTC. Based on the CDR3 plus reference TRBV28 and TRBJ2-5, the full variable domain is DVKVTQSSRYLVKRTGEKVFLECVQDMDHENMFWYRQDPGLGLRLIYFSYDVKMKEKGDIPEGYSVSREKKERFSLILESASTNQTSMYLCASSPAGGRWRSDQETQYFGPGTRLLVL.

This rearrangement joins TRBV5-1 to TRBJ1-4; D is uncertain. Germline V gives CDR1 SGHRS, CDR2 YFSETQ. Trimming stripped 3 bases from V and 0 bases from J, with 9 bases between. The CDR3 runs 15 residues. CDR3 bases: TGCGCCAGCAGCTCGACGGATGCAACTAATGAAAAACTGTTTTTT. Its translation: CASSSTDATNEKLFF.

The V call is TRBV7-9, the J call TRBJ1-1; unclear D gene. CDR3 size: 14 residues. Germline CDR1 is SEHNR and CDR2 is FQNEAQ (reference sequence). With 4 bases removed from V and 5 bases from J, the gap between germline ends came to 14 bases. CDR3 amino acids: CASSSGGSWTEAFF. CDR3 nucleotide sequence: TGTGCCAGCAGCTCGGGAGGTAGTTGGACTGAAGCTTTCTTT.